The sample holds a few counts of the clone carrying this TCR beta chain. Attachment of unique molecular identifiers to individual cDNA molecules was performed. A single record per CDR3 protein comes from TCRdb applying MiXCR to the 5' RACE reads. The sample has about 59,000 distinct CDR3 sequences; less than 15% are singletons. These data originate in a study of early T cells in non-severe SARS-CoV-2 infection. Looking at the study overall: Bulk RNA taken from unsorted whole blood was sequenced, leaving chains unpaired.

This CDR3 has 14 amino acids. V shed 2 bases and J shed 7 bases, with 15 bases lying between them. In germline, CDR1 is KGHSH, CDR2 LQKENI. The sequencing here drew on whole blood, taken at baseline. The chain is built from TRBV18 and TRBJ2-7; a possible D gene is TRBD2 (5 bases). This TCR was sampled from an adult who was a healthcare worker with PCR-confirmed SARS-CoV-2 infection or an uninfected control (not recorded which). The CDR3 sequence is CASSPGSRAREQYF. DNA of the CDR3: TGTGCCAGCTCACCAGGTTCGAGGGCGCGGGAGCAGTACTTC.